This T cell receptor (beta chain) was sequenced for a study of blood T cells in healthy people across ages. The study's findings and limits: Observed TCR beta diversity per million T cells went down as age went up. This fall followed a roughly linear course with age. In long-lived donors, naive CD4+ cell counts and diversity exceeded those of aged donors.

This clonotype has more than one count but fewer than ten. The antigen remains undetermined. Germline V gene data show CDR1 as LNHDA and CDR2 as SQIVND (reference sequence). CDR3 length: 15 amino acids. The germline V and J ends were trimmed by 9 bases and 0 bases, with 15 bases remaining between them. Each sample gave at least 7 million isolated PBMCs. Next came a second PCR, run for about 6 to 12 cycles, which used a sample-barcoded 5' primer along with a J-beta primer mix. From each sample, at least 2.5 million paired-end reads containing CDR3 were obtained. A single record per CDR3 protein comes from TCRdb applying MiXCR to the 5' RACE reads. There are 800,000 or so distinct CDR3 sequences in the sample; 20% to 25% occur only once, and 3% to 4% lies in the top ten. This sample also belongs to another study, concerning T cells of mothers and their children.

The clonotype comes from a boy younger than 18 in good health. Source material: blood. The rearrangement uses TRBV19 and TRBJ2-1; D remains unclear. As DNA, the CDR3 is TGTGCCAGCAGTCCTCAGGTTCGCTCCTACAATGAGCAGTTCTTC. Its protein product is CASSPQVRSYNEQFF.